This T cell receptor (beta chain) was identified in a study of T cells after yellow fever vaccination. Background on the study: Preparation of the low-cell-number fractions used SMART-Seq v4 Ultra Low Input. General study results and limits: Post-booster reappearance was seen for most primary-vaccination clones (roughly 97% CD4, 75% to 90% CD8).

The CDR3 has 15 residues. Germline V gene sequence: CDR1 SGHAT, CDR2 FQNNGV. The V gene lost 0 bases and the J gene lost 7 bases, with 13 bases spanning the gap. Only a few counts were recorded for this clonotype. Its antigen remains unidentified. TCRdb processed the 5' RACE reads anew with MiXCR; each CDR3 protein has one entry. The sample lists hundreds of thousands of distinct CDR3 sequences; 8.7% were seen once. The chain couples TRBV11-2 to TRBJ2-1; D unclear. The sequence came from a man aged 18 to 30 who received the YFV17D yellow fever vaccine. The sequencing here drew on PBMCs, taken on the day of the first yellow fever vaccination. The CDR3 region is CASSLDAFPLNEQFF. In DNA form, the CDR3 reads TGTGCCAGCAGCTTAGACGCTTTTCCCCTAAATGAGCAGTTCTTC.